This T cell receptor (beta chain) is drawn from a study of blood T cell repertoires in COVID-19 (dated by TCRdb to about 2020). Describing the broader study: The collaborator samples originated in the United States, Italy and Spain and spanned the acute and convalescent phases of COVID-19. The material from the prospective study consisted of cDNA or gDNA derived from T cells, B-cell-depleted T cells, or PBMCs. Subjects who had been exposed to COVID-19, were actively infected with it, or had recovered from it provided the deeply sampled blood TCRbeta repertoires that made up the dataset. The repertoires were released in a freely available public database intended as a resource for research on the immune response to SARS-CoV-2. The samples were drawn from two sources: the first 160 participants of the ongoing ImmuneRACE study, and fewer than 1,500 subjects contributed by 6 global collaborators. Nearly every sample came with metadata listing a de-identified subject ID, COVID-19 status, age in years and sex. Where HLA class I and class II types were available, the types were taken from metadata supplied by the sample provider, not from assay-based typing. What the study reported, not specific to this receptor: The quantity of clinical and demographic metadata differed by source and by participant and was supplied without curation.

Each collaborating institution followed its own protocols to collect whole blood in K2EDTA tubes. For TCRbeta analysis, collaborators shipped samples as frozen whole blood, isolated PBMCs, or DNA extracted from either of those sample types. A note on this clone: Its cognate antigen has yet to be identified. Base-call qualities are not available, and no considerably larger clone is one nucleotide away.

Reading from cysteine to phenylalanine, the CDR3 counts 16 amino acids. Only CDR3 DNA is held: 48 bases, read in frame from base 1. V lost 2 bases and J lost 0 bases; the stretch between them is 9 bases long. CDR1 and CDR2 (SGHRS, YFSETQ) derive from the germline V gene. The immunoSEQ Assay, a bias-controlled multiplex PCR, was used to amplify TCRbeta CDR3 regions from genomic DNA. Per the original workflow: Within the assay, amplification of reference gene primers was used to estimate how many nucleated cells each sample contained. Sequence reads were collapsed and filtered to measure the absolute abundance of every unique TCRbeta CDR3 rearrangement. Productive Simpson clonality was computed per sample as the square root of Simpson's diversity index over productive rearrangements. TCRdb's version of the immuneACCESS table is confined to in-frame rearrangements and falls short of the full clone set. An unresolved V gene accounts for under half of the shortfall where checked; the remainder is of unknown origin. V, J and clone size were drawn from that table, and D and trimming were deduced from the DNA. The sample contains 250,000 or so clones, 82% of them found a single time. The ten top clones hold about 4.4% of the sample.

Sequences were obtained from peripheral blood. The source is a woman aged 70 to 79 with acute or convalescent COVID-19. This chain is built from TRBV5-1 and TRBJ2-6, with a weak D call of TRBD1 (5 bases match). The DNA sequence is as follows: TGCGCCAGCAGCTTACAGGCCATCTCTGGGGCCAACGTCCTGACTTTC. It translates to CASSLQAISGANVLTF.